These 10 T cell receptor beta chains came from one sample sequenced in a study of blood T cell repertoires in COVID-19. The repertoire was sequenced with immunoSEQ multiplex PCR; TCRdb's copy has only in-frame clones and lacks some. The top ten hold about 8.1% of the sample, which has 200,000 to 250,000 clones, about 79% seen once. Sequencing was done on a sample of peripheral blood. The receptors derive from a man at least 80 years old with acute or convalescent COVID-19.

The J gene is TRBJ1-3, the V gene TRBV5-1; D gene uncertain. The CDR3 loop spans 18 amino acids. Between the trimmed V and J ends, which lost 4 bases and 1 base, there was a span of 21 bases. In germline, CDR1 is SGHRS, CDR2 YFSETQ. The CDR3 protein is CASSPREGPVVSGNTIYF. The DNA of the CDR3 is TGCGCCAGCAGCCCCCGGGAGGGCCCGGTCGTGTCTGGAAACACCATATATTTT.

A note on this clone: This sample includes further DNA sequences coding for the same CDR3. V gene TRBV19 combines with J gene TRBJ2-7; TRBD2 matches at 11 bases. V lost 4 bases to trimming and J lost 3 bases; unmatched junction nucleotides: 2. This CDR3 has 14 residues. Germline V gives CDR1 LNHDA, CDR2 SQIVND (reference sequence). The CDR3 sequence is CASSSLAGGYEQYF. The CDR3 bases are TGTGCCAGTAGTAGTCTAGCGGGAGGCTACGAGCAGTACTTC. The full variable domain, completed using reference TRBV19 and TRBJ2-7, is DGGITQSPKYLFRKEGQNVTLSCEQNLNHDAMYWYRQDPGQGLRLIYYSQIVNDFQKGDIAEGYSVSREKKESFPLTVTSAQKNPTAFYLCASSSLAGGYEQYFGPGTRLTVT.

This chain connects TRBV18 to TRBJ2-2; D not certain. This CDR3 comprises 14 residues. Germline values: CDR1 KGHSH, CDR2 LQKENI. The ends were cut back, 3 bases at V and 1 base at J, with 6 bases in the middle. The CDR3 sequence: CASSPLGNTGELFF. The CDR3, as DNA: TGTGCCAGCTCACCCCTAGGGAACACCGGGGAGCTGTTTTTT.

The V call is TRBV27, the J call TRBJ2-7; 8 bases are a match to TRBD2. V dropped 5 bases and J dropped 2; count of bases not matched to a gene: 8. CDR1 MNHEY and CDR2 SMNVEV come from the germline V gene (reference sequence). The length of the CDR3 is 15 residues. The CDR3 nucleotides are TGTGCCAGCAGTCCCGGAACTAGCGGACCCTACGAGCAGTACTTC. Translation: CASSPGTSGPYEQYF.

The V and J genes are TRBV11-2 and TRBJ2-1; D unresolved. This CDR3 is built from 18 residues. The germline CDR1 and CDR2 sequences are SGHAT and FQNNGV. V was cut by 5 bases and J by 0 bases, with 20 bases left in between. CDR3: CASSRKLSWLGSYNEQFF. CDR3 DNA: TGTGCCAGCAGCCGTAAACTAAGCTGGTTAGGCTCCTACAATGAGCAGTTCTTC.

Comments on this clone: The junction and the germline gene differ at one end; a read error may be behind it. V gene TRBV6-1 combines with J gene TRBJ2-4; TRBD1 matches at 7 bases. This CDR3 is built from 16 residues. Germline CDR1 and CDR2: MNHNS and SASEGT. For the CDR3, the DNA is TGTGCCAGCACTGAATACAGGGGTACAGCCAAAAACATTCAGTACTTC. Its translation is CASTEYRGTAKNIQYF.

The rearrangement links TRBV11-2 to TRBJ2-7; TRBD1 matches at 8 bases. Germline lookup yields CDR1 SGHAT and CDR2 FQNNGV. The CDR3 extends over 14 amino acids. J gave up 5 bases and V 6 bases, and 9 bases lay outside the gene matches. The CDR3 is CASRLQGAGDEQYF. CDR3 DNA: TGTGCCAGCAGACTCCAGGGGGCTGGCGACGAGCAGTACTTC.

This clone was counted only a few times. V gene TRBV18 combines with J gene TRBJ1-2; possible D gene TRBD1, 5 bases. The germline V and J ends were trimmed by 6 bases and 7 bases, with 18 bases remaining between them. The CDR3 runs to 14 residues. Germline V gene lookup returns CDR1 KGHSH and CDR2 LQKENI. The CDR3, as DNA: TGTGCCAGCTCGTCTGCCGGAGGGCAGGGTGGCTACACCTTC. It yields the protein CASSSAGGQGGYTF.

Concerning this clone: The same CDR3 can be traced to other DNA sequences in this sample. In DNA form, the CDR3 reads TGCGCCAGCAGCTTGGACAGAACGAACACCGGGGAGCTGTTTTTT. Its translation: CASSLDRTNTGELFF. The chain joins TRBV5-1 to TRBJ2-2; D is uncertain. V was shortened by 0 bases and J by 0 bases, with 6 bases between the two germline ends. CDR1 and CDR2 (germline): SGHRS, YFSETQ. This CDR3 has 15 amino acids.

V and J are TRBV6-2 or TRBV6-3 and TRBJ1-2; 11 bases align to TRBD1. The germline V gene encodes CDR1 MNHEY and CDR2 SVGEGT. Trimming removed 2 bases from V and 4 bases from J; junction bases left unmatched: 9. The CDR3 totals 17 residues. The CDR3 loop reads CASSYRDRGSSFYGYTF. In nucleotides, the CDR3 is TGTGCCAGCAGTTACCGGGACAGGGGGTCTTCCTTCTATGGCTACACCTTC.